This TCR beta chain was sequenced in a study of CD8+CD57+ T cells in acquired aplastic anemia. Study at large: Recorded DNA amounts for sorted CD4+ and CD8+ cells had an average of around 3.4 ug.

The template used for profiling TCR beta VDJ and CDR3 was genomic DNA. Via MiXCR, TCRdb re-called the reads, giving one row per CDR3 protein. The sample yields roughly 290,000 distinct CDR3 sequences, under 65% seen once. Only patients with CD8+CD57+ cell expansion on flow cytometry were chosen for sequencing. The V gene end was trimmed by 3 bases and the J gene end by 2 bases; junction bases not matched to a gene: 9. The CDR3 extends over 18 amino acids. The germline V gene encodes CDR1 LNHNV and CDR2 YYDKDF (reference sequence). Sequenced input: sorted CD4+, CD8+, or CD8+CD57+ T cells (not recorded which) from PBMCs. V and J are TRBV15 and TRBJ2-3; 12 nucleotides line up with TRBD2. The sequence was collected from a human donor with aplastic anemia. CDR3 sequence (DNA): TGTGCCACCAGCAGCGCCGAGTCTAGCGGGGGGGTCACAGATACGCAGTATTTT. Protein: CATSSAESSGGVTDTQYF.